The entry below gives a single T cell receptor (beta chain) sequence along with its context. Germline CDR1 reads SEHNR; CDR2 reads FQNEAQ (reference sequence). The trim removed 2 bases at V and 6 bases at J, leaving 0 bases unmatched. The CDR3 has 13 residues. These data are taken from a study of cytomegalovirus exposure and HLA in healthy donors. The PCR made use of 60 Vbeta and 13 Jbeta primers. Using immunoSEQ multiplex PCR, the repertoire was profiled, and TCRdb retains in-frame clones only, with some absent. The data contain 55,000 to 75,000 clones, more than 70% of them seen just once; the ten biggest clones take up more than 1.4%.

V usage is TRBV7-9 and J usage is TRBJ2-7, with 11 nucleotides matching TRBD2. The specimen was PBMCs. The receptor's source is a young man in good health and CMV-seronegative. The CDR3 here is CASSLTSGGEQYF. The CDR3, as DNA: TGTGCCAGCAGCTTAACTAGCGGGGGCGAGCAGTACTTC.